This paragraph reports one TCR beta chain. This CDR3 is built from 14 residues. Per germline, CDR1 MNHEY and CDR2 SMNVEV (reference sequence). Trimming removed 3 bases from V and 6 bases from J; junction bases left unmatched: 8. Donors, without exception, were Caucasian adults residing in Nashville, Tennessee. These data come from a study of shared clonotypes between healthy human individuals. Generated by immunoSEQ multiplex PCR, the TCRdb table keeps only in-frame clones and is missing some. The sample lists a few million clones; over 90% were seen once. The sequence was obtained from a man younger than 35 in good health. Some clones in this sample may be carry-over from other donors' samples. Specimen: naive CD4+ T cells from PBMCs. The subset denotes: CD45RA+ positively selected. The V gene is TRBV27, the J gene TRBJ2-7; 7 bases agree with TRBD1. The CDR3 coding sequence is TGTGCCAGCAGTTTTAAGGGGGCCGGATTCGAGCAGTACTTC. Its protein product is CASSFKGAGFEQYF.